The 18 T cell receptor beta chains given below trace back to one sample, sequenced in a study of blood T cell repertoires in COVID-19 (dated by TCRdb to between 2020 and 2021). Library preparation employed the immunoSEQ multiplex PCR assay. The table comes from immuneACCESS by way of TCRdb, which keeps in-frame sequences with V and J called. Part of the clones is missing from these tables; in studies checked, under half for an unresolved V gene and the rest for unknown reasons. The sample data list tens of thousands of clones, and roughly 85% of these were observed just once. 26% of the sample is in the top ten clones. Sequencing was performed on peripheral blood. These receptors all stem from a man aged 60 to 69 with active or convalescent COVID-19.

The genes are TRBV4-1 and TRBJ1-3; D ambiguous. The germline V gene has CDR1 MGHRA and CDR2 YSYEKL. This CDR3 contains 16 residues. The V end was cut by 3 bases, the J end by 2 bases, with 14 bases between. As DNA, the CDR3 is TGCGCCAGCAGCCAGTCCTTTTACAGCACTGGAAACACCATATATTTT. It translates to CASSQSFYSTGNTIYF.

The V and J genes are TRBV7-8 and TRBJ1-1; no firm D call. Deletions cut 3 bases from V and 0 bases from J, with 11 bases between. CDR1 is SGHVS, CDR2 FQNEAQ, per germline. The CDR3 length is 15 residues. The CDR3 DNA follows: TGTGCCAGCAGCTTGCGGCGGGGTCTGAACACTGAAGCTTTCTTT. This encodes CASSLRRGLNTEAFF.

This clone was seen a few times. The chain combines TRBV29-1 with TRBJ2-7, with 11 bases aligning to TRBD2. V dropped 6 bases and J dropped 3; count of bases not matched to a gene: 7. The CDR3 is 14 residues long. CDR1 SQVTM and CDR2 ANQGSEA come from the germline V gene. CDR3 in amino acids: CSVLTSGEVYEQYF. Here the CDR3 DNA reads TGCAGCGTCCTGACTAGCGGGGAAGTCTACGAGCAGTACTTC.

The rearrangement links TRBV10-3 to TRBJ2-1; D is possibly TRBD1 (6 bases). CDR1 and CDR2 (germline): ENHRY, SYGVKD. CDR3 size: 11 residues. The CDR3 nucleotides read TGTGCGGGCGGACAGTTCAATGAGCAGTTCTTC. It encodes CAGGQFNEQFF.

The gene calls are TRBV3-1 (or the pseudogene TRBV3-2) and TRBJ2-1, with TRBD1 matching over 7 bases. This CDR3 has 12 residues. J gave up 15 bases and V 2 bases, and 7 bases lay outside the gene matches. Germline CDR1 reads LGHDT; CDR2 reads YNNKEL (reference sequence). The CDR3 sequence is CASSQYEGARFF. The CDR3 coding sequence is TGTGCCAGCAGCCAATATGAGGGGGCTCGGTTCTTC.

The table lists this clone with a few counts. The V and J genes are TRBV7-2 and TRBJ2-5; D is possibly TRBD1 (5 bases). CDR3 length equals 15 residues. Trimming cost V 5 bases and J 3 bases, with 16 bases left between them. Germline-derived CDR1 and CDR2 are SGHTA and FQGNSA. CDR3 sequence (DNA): TGTGCCAGCAGCGTTGTTACAGGACCAGAAGAGACCCAGTACTTC. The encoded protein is CASSVVTGPEETQYF.

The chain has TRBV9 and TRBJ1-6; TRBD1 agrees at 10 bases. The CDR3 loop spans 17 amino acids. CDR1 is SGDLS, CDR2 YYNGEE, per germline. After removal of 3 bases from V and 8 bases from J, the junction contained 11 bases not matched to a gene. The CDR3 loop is CASSARRGTGAHSPLHF. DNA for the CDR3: TGTGCCAGCAGCGCCCGGCGAGGGACAGGGGCGCATTCACCCCTCCACTTT.

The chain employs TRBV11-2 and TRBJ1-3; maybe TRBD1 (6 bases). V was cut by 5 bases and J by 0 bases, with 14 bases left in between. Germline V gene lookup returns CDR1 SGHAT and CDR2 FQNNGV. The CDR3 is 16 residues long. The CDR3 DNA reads TGTGCCAGCAGCGGCCCCAGGGGACACTCTGGAAACACCATATATTTT. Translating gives CASSGPRGHSGNTIYF.

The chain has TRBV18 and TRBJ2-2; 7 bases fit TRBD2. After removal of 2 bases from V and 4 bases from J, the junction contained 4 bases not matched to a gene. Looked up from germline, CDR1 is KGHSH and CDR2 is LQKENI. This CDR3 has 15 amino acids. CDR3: CASSPGTTLTGELFF. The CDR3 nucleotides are TGTGCCAGCTCACCAGGGACTACCCTCACCGGGGAGCTGTTTTTT.

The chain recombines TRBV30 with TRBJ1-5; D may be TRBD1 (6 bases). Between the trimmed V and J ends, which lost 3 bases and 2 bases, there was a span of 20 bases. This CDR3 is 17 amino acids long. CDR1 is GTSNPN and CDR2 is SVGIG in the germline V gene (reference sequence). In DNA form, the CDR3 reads TGTGCCTGGAGGACCGGGACAAACAATTTGGGCAATCAGCCCCAGCATTTT. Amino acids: CAWRTGTNNLGNQPQHF.

The CDR3 nucleotides are TGTGCCAGCAGTTTATTAGCGGGCAACTATGGCTACACCTTC. Residues: CASSLLAGNYGYTF. The chain is built from TRBV28 and TRBJ1-2, with D hard to call. CDR1 MDHEN and CDR2 SYDVKM come from the germline V gene. V was cut by 1 base and J by 2 bases, with 8 bases left in between. The CDR3 has 14 amino acids.

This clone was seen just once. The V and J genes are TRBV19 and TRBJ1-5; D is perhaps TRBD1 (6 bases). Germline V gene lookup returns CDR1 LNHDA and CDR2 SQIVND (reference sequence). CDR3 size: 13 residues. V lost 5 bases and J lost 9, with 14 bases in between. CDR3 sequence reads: CASSEGGGRPQHF. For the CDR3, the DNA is TGTGCCAGTAGTGAAGGGGGGGGGCGGCCCCAGCATTTT.

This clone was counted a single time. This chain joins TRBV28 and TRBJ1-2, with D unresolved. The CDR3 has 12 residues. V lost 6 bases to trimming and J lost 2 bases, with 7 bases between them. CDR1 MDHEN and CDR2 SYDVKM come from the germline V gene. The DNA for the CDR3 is TGTGCCAGCAGAACAGAGAACTATGGCTACACCTTC. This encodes CASRTENYGYTF.

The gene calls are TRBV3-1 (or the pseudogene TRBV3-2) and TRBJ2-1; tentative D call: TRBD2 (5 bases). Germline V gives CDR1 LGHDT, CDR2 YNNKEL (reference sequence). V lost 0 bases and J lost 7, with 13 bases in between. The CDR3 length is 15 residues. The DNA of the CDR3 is TGTGCCAGCAGCCAAGAGTCCCCGGGGAAAAATGAGCAGTTCTTC. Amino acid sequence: CASSQESPGKNEQFF.

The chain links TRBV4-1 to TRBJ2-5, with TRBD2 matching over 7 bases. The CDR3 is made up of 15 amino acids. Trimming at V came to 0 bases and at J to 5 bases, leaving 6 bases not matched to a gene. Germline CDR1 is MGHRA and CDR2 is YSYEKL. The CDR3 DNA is TGCGCCAGCAGCCAAGAACTAGCGTGGTCCGAGACCCAGTACTTC. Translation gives CASSQELAWSETQYF.

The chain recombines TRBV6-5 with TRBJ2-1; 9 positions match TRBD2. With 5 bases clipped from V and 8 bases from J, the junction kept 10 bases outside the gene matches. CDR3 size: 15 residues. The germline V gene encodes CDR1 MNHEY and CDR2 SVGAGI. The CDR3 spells CASSPRGLAGDEQFF. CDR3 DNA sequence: TGTGCCAGCAGTCCCCGGGGACTAGCCGGGGATGAGCAGTTCTTC.

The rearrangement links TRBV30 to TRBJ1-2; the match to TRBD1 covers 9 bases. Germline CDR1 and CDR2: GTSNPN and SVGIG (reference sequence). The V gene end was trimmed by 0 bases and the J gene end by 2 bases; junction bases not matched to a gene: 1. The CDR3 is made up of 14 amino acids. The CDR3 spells CAWSVGQGNYGYTF. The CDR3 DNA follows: TGTGCCTGGAGTGTCGGACAGGGGAACTATGGCTACACCTTC.

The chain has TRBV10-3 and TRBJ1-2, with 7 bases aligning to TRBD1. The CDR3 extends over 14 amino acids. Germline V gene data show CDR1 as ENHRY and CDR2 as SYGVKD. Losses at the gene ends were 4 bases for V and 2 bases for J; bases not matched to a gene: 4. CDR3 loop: CAISGRGPNYGYTF. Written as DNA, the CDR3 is TGTGCCATCAGTGGGAGGGGGCCGAACTATGGCTACACCTTC.